These 29 T cell receptor beta chains were sequenced from one sample in a study of OX40 agonist ivuxolimab in advanced cancers. Repertoires were generated with immunoSEQ multiplex PCR, while TCRdb's copy carries only in-frame clones and drops some. This sample has over 20,000 clones, with around 78% found just once. This material consisted of CD4+ or CD8+ T cells sorted from blood, taken in a trial of the OX40 agonist ivuxolimab. The receptors shown here come from an adult with an advanced solid tumor such as melanoma, head and neck, liver or kidney cancer.

The chain couples TRBV5-1 to TRBJ1-6, with TRBD1 matching 10 bases. Germline V gives CDR1 SGHRS, CDR2 YFSETQ. With 4 bases clipped from V and 10 bases from J, the junction kept 5 bases outside the gene matches. The CDR3 has 14 amino acids. The CDR3 loop is CASSPGTGESPLHF. The CDR3 DNA follows: TGCGCCAGCAGCCCAGGGACAGGGGAATCACCCCTCCACTTT.

V usage is TRBV23-1 and J usage is TRBJ2-7; D might be TRBD1 (6 bases). TRBV23-1 is flagged as an ORF with uncertain function. The CDR3 loop spans 14 amino acids. The germline V and J ends were trimmed by 6 bases and 4 bases, with 16 bases remaining between them. CDR3 in DNA: TGCGCCAGCAGCCAGCGTACAGGGAGTTACGAGCAGTACTTC. Residues: CASSQRTGSYEQYF.

The rearrangement links TRBV5-1 to TRBJ2-1; unclear D gene. V lost 3 bases and J lost 0, with 10 bases in between. CDR1 is SGHRS, CDR2 YFSETQ, per germline. The CDR3 runs to 15 residues. The CDR3 nucleotides are TGCGCCAGCAGCTCAGCTCCCAGCTCCTACAATGAGCAGTTCTTC. Residues: CASSSAPSSYNEQFF.

The V call is TRBV7-9, the J call TRBJ2-7; TRBD1 matches 11 bases. Germline trimming cut 5 bases from V and 3 bases from J; bases unmatched to any gene: 3. Germline V CDR1 and CDR2: SEHNR, FQNEAQ (reference sequence). This CDR3 spans 14 amino acids. As DNA, the CDR3 is TGTGCCAGCAGCCCTGGGACAGGGGGCTACGAGCAGTACTTC. Protein sequence: CASSPGTGGYEQYF.

CDR3 region: CASSPHPVVYEQYF. CDR3 coding DNA: TGTGCCAGCAGCCCTCATCCAGTCGTCTACGAGCAGTACTTC. The chain uses TRBV4-2 and TRBJ2-7; no firm D call. The V end lost 4 bases, the J end lost 3 bases, and 13 bases lay between the germline ends. CDR3 length equals 14 residues. The germline V gene has CDR1 LGHNA and CDR2 YNFKEQ.

CDR3 sequence: CASIGPYYGYTF. In DNA, the CDR3 is TGTGCCAGTATCGGACCCTACTATGGCTACACCTTC. The rearrangement uses TRBV19 and TRBJ1-2; unclear D gene. This CDR3 spans 12 amino acids. Germline V gene lookup returns CDR1 LNHDA and CDR2 SQIVND (reference sequence). V lost 7 bases and J 3 bases, leaving 9 bases between the germline ends.

The chain combines TRBV5-1 with TRBJ1-2; weak D call: TRBD1 (5 bases). The germline CDR1 and CDR2 sequences are SGHRS and YFSETQ. Trimming took off 5 bases at V and 4 bases at J, with 15 bases between the two ends. This CDR3 comprises 14 residues. For the CDR3, the DNA is TGCGCCAGCAGTTTCCAGGGTAATTCCTATGGCTACACCTTC. Residues: CASSFQGNSYGYTF. The whole variable domain, filled in from reference TRBV5-1 and TRBJ1-2, reads KAGVTQTPRYLIKTRGQQVTLSCSPISGHRSVSWYQQTPGQGLQFLFEYFSETQRNKGNFPGRFSGRQFSNSRSEMNVSTLELGDSALYLCASSFQGNSYGYTFGSGTRLTVV.

The chain employs TRBV11-1 and TRBJ1-2; no reliable D call. The V gene lost 6 bases and the J gene lost 1 base, with 6 bases spanning the gap. CDR3 length equals 12 residues. The V gene's germline CDR1 is SGHAT and CDR2 FQDESV (reference sequence). CDR3 sequence (DNA): TGTGCCAGCAGTTTCGATAACTATGGCTACACCTTC. Its translation: CASSFDNYGYTF.

V is TRBV18 and J is TRBJ2-7, with 9 positions matching TRBD1. The V gene's germline CDR1 is KGHSH and CDR2 LQKENI. The length of the CDR3 is 16 residues. V lost 1 base and J lost 5; bases outside the gene matches: 9. CDR3 coding DNA: TGTGCCAGCTCACCACGGCTCGGACAGGGGACCAACGAGCAGTACTTC. It specifies CASSPRLGQGTNEQYF.

This chain uses TRBV18 with TRBJ2-7; D might be TRBD1 or TRBD2, each matching 5 bases. V was cut by 0 bases and J by 3 bases, with 15 bases left in between. This CDR3 is built from 16 residues. Germline-derived CDR1 and CDR2 are KGHSH and LQKENI. The CDR3 nucleotides are TGTGCCAGCTCACCACCATTAACCGGGGCTTTCTACGAGCAGTACTTC. Its protein product is CASSPPLTGAFYEQYF.

The chain is built from TRBV5-1 and TRBJ2-2, with a tentative D call TRBD2 (5 bases). Germline CDR1 and CDR2: SGHRS and YFSETQ. Trimming took 3 bases from V and 2 from J, leaving 14 bases between them. The CDR3 consists of 16 residues. The CDR3 sequence: CASSSTGVVNTGELFF. In DNA form, the CDR3 reads TGCGCCAGCAGCTCCACCGGGGTAGTAAACACCGGGGAGCTGTTTTTT.

This clone came up once. This rearrangement joins TRBV28 to TRBJ2-3; D call uncertain. The CDR3 contains 14 residues. Germline loops: CDR1 MDHEN, CDR2 SYDVKM. Between the trimmed V and J ends, which lost 5 bases and 6 bases, there was a span of 15 bases. CDR3 region: CASSTTKFGDTQYF. The DNA of the CDR3 is TGTGCCAGCAGTACCACCAAGTTCGGCGATACGCAGTATTTT.

This rearrangement joins TRBV6-9 to TRBJ2-2; no clear D. CDR3 length equals 13 residues. The V gene lost 3 bases and the J gene lost 1 base, with 3 bases spanning the gap. Germline-derived CDR1 and CDR2 are MNHGY and SVAAGI. CDR3 protein: CASSYQNTGELFF. The DNA of the CDR3 is TGTGCCAGCAGTTACCAGAACACCGGGGAGCTGTTTTTT.

This clone was counted between two and nine times. This rearrangement joins TRBV25-1 to TRBJ1-2; TRBD1 might be the D (5 bases). The CDR3 loop spans 15 amino acids. V gave up 2 bases and J gave up 0 bases, with 10 bases separating them. Germline CDR1 is MGHDK and CDR2 is SYGVNS. CDR3 nucleotides: TGTGCCAGCAGTGAAACAGGAAAAGCTAACTATGGCTACACCTTC. Amino acid sequence: CASSETGKANYGYTF.

The chain carries TRBV4-1 and TRBJ1-1, with a weak D call TRBD1 (5 bases). The CDR3 totals 16 residues. V was pared by 1 base and J by 4 bases, with 16 bases between. The germline CDR1 and CDR2 sequences are MGHRA and YSYEKL. Here the CDR3 DNA reads TGCGCCAGCAGCCAAGGGGGCGGGCCGGGGGGCACTGAAGCTTTCTTT. The encoded protein is CASSQGGGPGGTEAFF.

This clone has a handful of counts. The chain uses TRBV7-9 and TRBJ2-2; no clear D gene. Germline V gene data show CDR1 as SEHNR and CDR2 as FQNEAQ (reference sequence). The V end lost 6 bases, the J end lost 7 bases, and 6 bases lay between the germline ends. The CDR3 is 11 amino acids. DNA of the CDR3: TGTGCCAGCAGTAATCTCGGGGAGCTGTTTTTT. Its protein product is CASSNLGELFF.

This chain connects TRBV7-2 to TRBJ2-1; tentatively, D is TRBD1 (5 bases). Germline values: CDR1 SGHTA, CDR2 FQGNSA. Trimming took off 1 base at V and 10 bases at J, with 14 bases between the two ends. This CDR3 is 14 amino acids long. The DNA of the CDR3 is TGTGCCAGCAGCTTAGGTCGGAGATCAGGGGAGCAGTTCTTC. It yields the protein CASSLGRRSGEQFF.

This clone was detected only once. Distinct nucleotide sequences in the sample also encode this CDR3. The genes are TRBV7-2 and TRBJ1-6; TRBD1 aligns across 9 bases. Germline CDR1 SGHTA, CDR2 FQGNSA. The V gene end was trimmed by 1 base and the J gene end by 9 bases; junction bases not matched to a gene: 10. The CDR3 totals 17 residues. CDR3 nucleotide sequence: TGTGCCAGCAGCTTAGAGAGCTGGGGGACAGGGTCTTCACCCCTCCACTTT. Its translation: CASSLESWGTGSSPLHF.

The chain recombines TRBV11-3 with TRBJ2-5; perhaps TRBD1 as D (6 bases). This CDR3 is built from 15 residues. Germline V lookup: CDR1 SGHNT, CDR2 YENEEA. The V end lost 4 bases, the J end lost 2 bases, and 14 bases lay between the germline ends. The chain's CDR3 is CASSSGTGFQETQYF. For the CDR3, the DNA is TGTGCCAGCAGCTCCGGTACAGGGTTTCAAGAGACCCAGTACTTC.

The DNA of the CDR3 is TGTGCCAGCAGCTTCGGGACAGGGGATTCACCCCTCCACTTT. It yields the protein CASSFGTGDSPLHF. This chain joins TRBV5-6 and TRBJ1-6; TRBD1 matches at 10 bases. Germline-derived CDR1 and CDR2 are SGHDT and YYEEEE. Trimming at V came to 2 bases and at J to 8 bases, leaving 1 base not matched to a gene. CDR3 length: 14 residues.

Only one count was recorded for this clone. The J gene is TRBJ2-3, the V gene TRBV10-3, with a weak D call TRBD1 (6 bases). Germline V CDR1 and CDR2: ENHRY, SYGVKD. The V end was cut by 6 bases, the J end by 4 bases, with 14 bases between. The CDR3 is 14 residues long. The CDR3 sequence is CAIRGRGSSDTQYF. CDR3 in DNA: TGTGCCATCAGGGGCAGGGGTTCATCAGATACGCAGTATTTT.

This sequence joins TRBV4-2 and TRBJ1-5; weak D call: TRBD1 (6 bases). There are 15 residues in the CDR3. Trimming shortened V by 5 bases and J by 1 base, and 12 bases separated the two germline ends. Germline V gene data show CDR1 as LGHNA and CDR2 as YNFKEQ. The CDR3 DNA is TGTGCCAGCAGCTCCCGGAGGGGGAGCAATCAGCCCCAGCATTTT. Translation: CASSSRRGSNQPQHF.

This chain's CDR3 is CASSQEGNYGYTF. CDR3 nucleotides: TGCGCCAGCAGCCAAGAGGGGAACTATGGCTACACCTTC. The chain is built from TRBV10-1 and TRBJ1-2, with D tentatively TRBD1 (5 bases). Germline-derived CDR1 and CDR2 are WNHNN and SYGVQD (reference sequence). The CDR3 is made up of 13 amino acids. With 6 bases removed from V and 2 bases from J, the gap between germline ends came to 10 bases.

The gene calls are TRBV30 and TRBJ2-5; TRBD2 might be the D (5 bases). There are 12 residues in the CDR3. The V gene lost 1 base and the J gene lost 5 bases, with 8 bases spanning the gap. Germline V gives CDR1 GTSNPN, CDR2 SVGIG (reference sequence). CDR3 nucleotides: TGTGCCTGGAGTGAGTGGAGGGAGACCCAGTACTTC. It codes for CAWSEWRETQYF.

This sequence joins TRBV7-6 and TRBJ2-3; D might be TRBD1 or TRBD2, each matching 6 bases. V was pared by 0 bases and J by 6 bases, with 10 bases between. This CDR3 has 14 residues. The germline gives CDR1 SGHVS, CDR2 FNYEAQ. The CDR3: CASSLATGRDTQYF. Here the CDR3 DNA reads TGTGCCAGCAGCTTAGCTACAGGGAGGGATACGCAGTATTTT. Looking up the rest from reference TRBV7-6 and TRBJ2-3 gives the full variable domain: GAGVSQSPRYKVTKRGQDVALRCDPISGHVSLYWYRQALGQGPEFLTYFNYEAQQDKSGLPNDRFSAERPEGSISTLTIQRTEQRDSAMYRCASSLATGRDTQYFGPGTRLTVL.

The chain links TRBV9 to TRBJ1-4; maybe TRBD1 (5 bases). V lost 0 bases and J lost 7, with 10 bases in between. This CDR3 has 14 amino acids. Germline V gene data show CDR1 as SGDLS and CDR2 as YYNGEE. The chain's CDR3 is CASSVEGIGEKLFF. CDR3 in DNA: TGTGCCAGCAGCGTAGAGGGGATAGGTGAAAAACTGTTTTTT.

The J gene is TRBJ1-6, the V gene TRBV6-1; D is unclear. CDR1 MNHNS and CDR2 SASEGT come from the germline V gene. V was trimmed by 2 bases and J by 6 bases, leaving 11 bases between them. The CDR3 loop spans 15 amino acids. The DNA of the CDR3 is TGTGCCAGCAGTGAAAACGGCATCTCTAATTCACCCCTCCACTTT. Translating it yields CASSENGISNSPLHF.

V is TRBV6-6 and J is TRBJ2-1, with TRBD2 as a possible D gene (6 bases). This CDR3 spans 14 amino acids. Trimming removed 4 bases from V and 8 bases from J, with 15 bases in between. Germline V lookup: CDR1 MNHNY, CDR2 SVGAGI (reference sequence). The CDR3 DNA sequence: TGTGCCAGCAGTTGGCGGGACTCCTTAGATGAGCAGTTCTTC. Residues: CASSWRDSLDEQFF.

This clone came up a few times. The CDR3, as DNA: TGTGCCAGTAGTATTACAGGGGAGACCAATCAGCCCCAGCATTTT. It encodes CASSITGETNQPQHF. J is TRBJ1-5 and V is TRBV19; the match to TRBD1 covers 7 bases. Germline assignment: CDR1 LNHDA and CDR2 SQIVND (reference sequence). V lost 3 bases and J lost 3; bases outside the gene matches: 5. The CDR3 contains 15 residues.